This T cell receptor (beta chain) was obtained from a study of T-cell reconstitution after alpha-beta-depleted transplantation in children. Per the germline V gene, CDR1 is SGDLS and CDR2 is YYNGEE. The CDR3 covers 15 residues. V lost 0 bases to trimming and J lost 3 bases, with 12 bases between them. Preparing the TCRbeta library involved the use of unique molecular identifiers. In TCRdb, the PCR reads were re-called with MiXCR into one record per CDR3 protein. The sample consists of about 400,000 distinct CDR3 sequences, about 20% of them appearing once. The TCR originated in a human donor who donated a stem cell graft to a child with acute myeloid leukemia. Sequencing used PBMCs from the stem cell graft donor, obtained from the stem cell graft. This chain joins TRBV9 and TRBJ1-1; D unclear. The DNA of the CDR3 is TGTGCCAGCAGCGTAGGTGACAACACTTACACTGAAGCTTTCTTT. As protein: CASSVGDNTYTEAFF.